This T cell receptor (beta chain) was identified during a study of shared clonotypes between healthy human individuals. At the level of the study: The donor group consisted of two women and three men, aged 18 to 49. Study findings and constraints: Relative to memory subsets, naive subsets generally showed larger estimated richness. It was the non-shared clonotypes that had lower generation probabilities than clonotypes shared by all four donors.

A word on this clone: Its antigen remains unknown.

Both subsets, CD45RA+ naive and CD45RA-negative memory, were split from the CD4+ cells. Sequencing was performed with immunoSEQ multiplex PCR; in TCRdb, only in-frame clones are kept and a portion is missing. The table has under 1,100,000 clones, more than 65% seen once. The CDR3 loop spans 15 amino acids. The germline V and J ends were trimmed by 0 bases and 6 bases, with 14 bases remaining between them. Germline V CDR1 and CDR2: SGDLS, YYNGEE. Sample: memory CD4+ T cells sorted from blood. The subset is: CD45RA-negative fraction. This rearrangement joins TRBV9 to TRBJ2-3; possibly TRBD2 for D (5 bases). This clonotype was sampled from a man aged 18 to 29 in good health. Here the CDR3 reads CASSVATSSHDTQYF. The CDR3 nucleotides are TGTGCCAGCAGCGTAGCAACTAGTTCGCATGATACGCAGTATTTT.